One and the same sample provided the 20 T cell receptor beta chains below, sequenced in a study of T cells in Graves' hyperthyroidism and ophthalmopathy. TCR beta CDR3 sequences were amplified from RNA transcripts. First-round RT-PCR of the TCR CDR3 relied on the HTBI primer set. MiXCR, applied by TCRdb to the multiplex PCR reads, yields one record per CDR3 protein. Counted here are 650,000 to 850,000 distinct CDR3 sequences, approximately 19% occurring once; the ten biggest clones make up 16%. The sample was blood. The receptors stem from a woman aged 45-65 years with Graves' hyperthyroidism that later progressed to Graves' ophthalmopathy.

This clonotype occurred many times. The J gene is TRBJ2-3, the V gene TRBV5-1; possibly TRBD1 for D (5 bases). CDR3 length: 16 amino acids. Germline V gives CDR1 SGHRS, CDR2 YFSETQ. V was clipped by 0 bases and J by 1 base, with 12 bases between them. The CDR3 bases are TGCGCCAGCAGCTTGGGGCAGGGCAGAGGCACAGATACGCAGTATTTT. Translation gives CASSLGQGRGTDTQYF.

This clonotype was observed a handful of times. V usage is TRBV24-1 and J usage is TRBJ2-5; D is perhaps TRBD1 or TRBD2 (5 bases each). Per germline, CDR1 KGHDR and CDR2 SFDVKD. CDR3 size: 16 residues. Deletions cut 2 bases from V and 5 bases from J, with 17 bases between. CDR3 sequence (DNA): TGTGCCACCAGTGATTACTCCTTTAGGGACGGGGAGACCCAGTACTTC. This codes for CATSDYSFRDGETQYF.

There are many counts of this clonotype. This sequence joins TRBV13 and TRBJ2-1, with unresolved D. V was shortened by 5 bases and J by 4 bases, with 18 bases between the two germline ends. This CDR3 has 16 amino acids. The germline CDR1 and CDR2 sequences are PRHDT and FYEKMQ (reference sequence). This CDR3 is CASSPPQDGPYNEQFF. The CDR3 DNA is TGTGCCAGCAGCCCCCCTCAGGACGGCCCGTACAATGAGCAGTTCTTC.

This clonotype was recorded once. The CDR3 sequence: CASSRGGVAAYNEQFF. The DNA of the CDR3 is TGTGCCAGCAGCCGCGGGGGGGTAGCGGCCTACAATGAGCAGTTCTTC. J is TRBJ2-1 and V is TRBV28; 9 bases line up with TRBD2. Germline CDR1 and CDR2: MDHEN and SYDVKM. This CDR3 is 16 amino acids long. V was pared by 6 bases and J by 2 bases, with 8 bases of the junction left unmatched.

This clonotype was seen more than once but under ten times. The chain recombines TRBV25-1 with TRBJ1-1; D unresolved. CDR1 and CDR2 from the germline V gene are MGHDK and SYGVNS. CDR3 size: 14 residues. V lost 3 bases and J 0 bases, leaving 8 bases between the germline ends. In DNA, the CDR3 is TGTGCCAGCAGTGATACACGATTGAACACTGAAGCTTTCTTT. It codes for CASSDTRLNTEAFF.

The J gene is TRBJ2-1, the V gene TRBV7-9; D is possibly TRBD2 (6 bases). CDR1 and CDR2 (germline): SEHNR, FQNEAQ (reference sequence). The CDR3 sequence is 14 residues long. The V end was cut by 4 bases, the J end by 8 bases, with 15 bases between. The CDR3 reads CASSWTGVVDEQFF. The CDR3 DNA is TGTGCCAGCAGCTGGACGGGGGTCGTCGATGAGCAGTTCTTC.

This clonotype was counted only a few times. The V call is TRBV2, the J call TRBJ2-2; D uncertain. The length of the CDR3 is 15 residues. V was shortened by 2 bases and J by 5 bases, with 12 bases between the two germline ends. Germline V gene lookup returns CDR1 SNHLY and CDR2 FYNNEI. The CDR3 sequence is CASSEMGFRTGELFF. The CDR3 region has the DNA TGTGCCAGCAGTGAAATGGGGTTCCGAACCGGGGAGCTGTTTTTT.

This clonotype has just a few counts. The CDR3 DNA follows: TGTGCCAGCAGCTTGGTTGGCCCGGGGGCTATCACAGATACGCAGTATTTT. Translation gives CASSLVGPGAITDTQYF. The chain joins TRBV5-6 to TRBJ2-3, with D tentatively TRBD1 or TRBD2 (6 bases each). The germline CDR1 and CDR2 sequences are SGHDT and YYEEEE. Trimming shortened V by 0 bases and J by 2 bases, and 16 bases separated the two germline ends. CDR3 length: 17 residues.

As for this clonotype: A much larger clone is a single base away; this may be a read error. The J gene is TRBJ2-5, the V gene TRBV3-1, with D hard to call. Per the germline V gene, CDR1 is LGHDT and CDR2 is YNNKEL (reference sequence). CDR3 length equals 13 residues. The CDR3 spells CPSSQFAVETQYF. CDR3 DNA sequence: TGTCCCAGCAGCCAATTCGCGGTGGAGACCCAGTACTTC.

Ten or more counts support this clonotype. The chain couples TRBV11-2 to TRBJ2-1; 12 bases line up with TRBD1. This CDR3 is built from 16 residues. Germline V lookup: CDR1 SGHAT, CDR2 FQNNGV. J lost 5 bases, V lost 0 bases, and 2 bases had no gene match. The DNA of the CDR3 is TGTGCCAGCAGCTTAGACGGGACAGGGGGCAACAATGAGCAGTTCTTC. Translation gives CASSLDGTGGNNEQFF. Full variable domain (rest looked up from reference TRBV11-2 and TRBJ2-1): EAGVAQSPRYKIIEKRQSVAFWCNPISGHATLYWYQQILGQGPKLLIQFQNNGVVDDSQLPKDRFSAERLKGVDSTLKIQPAKLEDSAVYLCASSLDGTGGNNEQFFGPGTRLTVL.

This clonotype showed up many times. The J gene is TRBJ1-5, the V gene TRBV12-3 or TRBV12-4, with D unclear. This CDR3 contains 13 residues. Trimming stripped 5 bases from V and 9 bases from J, with 14 bases between. CDR3 sequence reads: CASSTHMTLPQHF. The CDR3 bases are TGTGCCAGCAGTACCCACATGACGTTGCCCCAGCATTTT.

This clonotype was detected ten times or more. V gene TRBV5-1 combines with J gene TRBJ1-2, with 9 bases matching TRBD1. Trimming at V came to 4 bases and at J to 4 bases, leaving 5 bases not matched to a gene. Germline CDR1 and CDR2: SGHRS and YFSETQ. CDR3 length equals 14 residues. The CDR3, as DNA: TGCGCCAGCAGCGTCACAGGGGGCGGCTATGGCTACACCTTC. Translation: CASSVTGGGYGYTF.

This clonotype was counted a few times. The chain combines TRBV2 with TRBJ2-5; 8 nucleotides match TRBD2. With V trimmed by 4 bases and J by 4 bases, 14 bases remained unmatched. The CDR3 spans 17 residues. The germline V gene has CDR1 SNHLY and CDR2 FYNNEI. The CDR3 sequence: CASSVWQGTRVAETQYF. The CDR3 bases are TGTGCCAGCAGTGTTTGGCAGGGGACTAGAGTAGCAGAGACCCAGTACTTC.

The chain couples TRBV28 to TRBJ2-3; TRBD2 matches 9 bases. V was pared by 3 bases and J by 5 bases, with 12 bases of the junction left unmatched. Germline assignment: CDR1 MDHEN and CDR2 SYDVKM. The CDR3 spans 17 residues. The CDR3 sequence: CASSLGDSGGPRDTQYF. The DNA for the CDR3 is TGTGCCAGCAGTTTGGGAGATAGCGGGGGCCCCCGAGATACGCAGTATTTT.

This clonotype was seen a handful of times. The rearrangement links TRBV6-1 to TRBJ2-3; D ambiguous. There are 12 residues in the CDR3. The ends were cut back, 10 bases at V and 6 bases at J, with 14 bases in the middle. Germline lookup yields CDR1 MNHNS and CDR2 SASEGT. The CDR3: CAIPGHLDTQYF. CDR3 nucleotides: TGTGCCATCCCCGGGCACCTTGATACGCAGTATTTT.

This sequence joins TRBV29-1 and TRBJ1-2; no clear D. CDR1 SQVTM and CDR2 ANQGSEA come from the germline V gene. Trimming pared 4 bases from V and 3 bases from J, leaving 24 bases between. There are 17 residues in the CDR3. The CDR3 bases are TGCAGCGTTGTCAGTACCGGGCTGGTTCTAGAGGACTATGGCTACACCTTC. Translating gives CSVVSTGLVLEDYGYTF.

As concerns this clonotype: This may be a read error, as it is one base from a much larger clone. The gene calls are TRBV12-5 and TRBJ1-2; D is undetermined. The CDR3 length is 16 residues. From germline, CDR1 is LGHNT and CDR2 FRNRAP. The chain's CDR3 is CASGLVLGRANYGYAF. CDR3 bases: TGTGCTAGTGGTTTGGTACTCGGCAGAGCTAACTATGGCTACGCCTTC.

To note about this clonotype: This may be a read error: a much more frequent sequence differs by one nucleotide. The chain employs TRBV3-1 and TRBJ2-3, with D tentatively TRBD1 (5 bases). The CDR3 has 15 amino acids. V was shortened by 0 bases and J by 6 bases, with 13 bases between the two germline ends. The germline V gene encodes CDR1 LGHDT and CDR2 YNNKEL (reference sequence). The CDR3 DNA is TGTGCCAGCAGCCAAGACCCGACAGTTTCCGATACGCAGTATTTT. This encodes CASSQDPTVSDTQYF.

This clonotype was detected a few times. The chain is built from TRBV5-6 and TRBJ1-2, with D maybe TRBD1 (6 bases). This CDR3 comprises 14 residues. Germline V gene data show CDR1 as SGHDT and CDR2 as YYEEEE. V lost 6 bases, J lost 2 bases, and 14 bases lay in between. The CDR3 loop reads CASTPSGGNYGYTF. Written as DNA, the CDR3 is TGTGCCAGCACCCCATCGGGGGGCAACTATGGCTACACCTTC.

V is TRBV19 and J is TRBJ2-3, with 7 bases fitting TRBD1. From germline, CDR1 is LNHDA and CDR2 SQIVND (reference sequence). Trimming took 6 bases from V and 0 from J; bases not matched to a gene: 6. This CDR3 has 15 amino acids. The CDR3 is CASRQGQWSTDTQYF. CDR3 in DNA: TGTGCCAGTAGACAGGGACAGTGGAGCACAGATACGCAGTATTTT.